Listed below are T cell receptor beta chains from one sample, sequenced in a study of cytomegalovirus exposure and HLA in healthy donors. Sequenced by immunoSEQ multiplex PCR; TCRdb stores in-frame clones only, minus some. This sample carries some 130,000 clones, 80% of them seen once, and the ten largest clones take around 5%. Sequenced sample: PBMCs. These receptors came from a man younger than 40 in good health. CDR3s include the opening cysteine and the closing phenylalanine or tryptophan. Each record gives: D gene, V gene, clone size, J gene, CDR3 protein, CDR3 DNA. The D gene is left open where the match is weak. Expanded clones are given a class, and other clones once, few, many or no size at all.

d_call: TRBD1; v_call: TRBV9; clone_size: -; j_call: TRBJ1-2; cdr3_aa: CASRQGSRGYTF; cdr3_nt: TGTGCCAGCAGACAGGGGTCCCGAGGCTACACCTTC
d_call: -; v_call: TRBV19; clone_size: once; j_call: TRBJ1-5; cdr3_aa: CASSMGRGQGNQPQHF; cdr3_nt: TGTGCCAGTAGTATGGGTCGGGGTCAGGGCAATCAGCCCCAGCATTTT
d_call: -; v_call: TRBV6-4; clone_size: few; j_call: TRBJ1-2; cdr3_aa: CASSEQGQTGGYTF; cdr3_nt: TGTGCCAGCAGTGAACAGGGACAAACGGGCGGCTACACCTTC
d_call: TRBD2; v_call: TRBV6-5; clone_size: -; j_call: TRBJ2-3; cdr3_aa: CASSGLAGGPDTQYF; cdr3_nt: TGTGCCAGCAGTGGACTAGCGGGAGGGCCAGATACGCAGTATTTT
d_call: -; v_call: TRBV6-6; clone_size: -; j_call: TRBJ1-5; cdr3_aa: CASSYPRDSNQPQHF; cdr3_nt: TGTGCCAGCAGTTACCCCAGGGATAGCAATCAGCCCCAGCATTTT
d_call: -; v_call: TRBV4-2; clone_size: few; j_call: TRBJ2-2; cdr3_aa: CASSQWLNVAGELFF; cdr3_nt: TGTGCCAGCAGCCAATGGCTTAACGTCGCCGGGGAGCTGTTTTTT
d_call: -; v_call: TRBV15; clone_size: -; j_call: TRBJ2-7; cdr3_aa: CATSRDLNSDGQYF; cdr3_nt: TGTGCCACCAGCAGAGATTTGAACAGTGACGGGCAGTACTTC
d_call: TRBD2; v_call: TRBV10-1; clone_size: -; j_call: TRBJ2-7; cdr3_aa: CASSAVAGGASEQYF; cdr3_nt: TGCGCCAGCAGTGCCGTGGCGGGAGGCGCTAGCGAGCAGTACTTC
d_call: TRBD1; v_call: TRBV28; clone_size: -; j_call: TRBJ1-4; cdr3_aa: CASSSLNPTGGFIEKLFF; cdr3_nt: TGTGCCAGCAGTTCCCTAAATCCGACAGGGGGCTTTATTGAAAAACTGTTTTTT
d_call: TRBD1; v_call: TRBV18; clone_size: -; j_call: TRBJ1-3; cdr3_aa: CASSPARDSGNTIYF; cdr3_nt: TGTGCCAGCTCACCAGCGAGGGACAGTGGTAACACCATATATTTT
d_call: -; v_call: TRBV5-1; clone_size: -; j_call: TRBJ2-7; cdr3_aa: CASSLRTPYEQYF; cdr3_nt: TGCGCCAGCAGCTTGCGGACTCCCTACGAGCAGTACTTC
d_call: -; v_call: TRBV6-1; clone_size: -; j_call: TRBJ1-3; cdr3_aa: CASSEAPGSGNTIYF; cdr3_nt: TGTGCCAGCAGTGAAGCGCCCGGCTCTGGAAACACCATATATTTT
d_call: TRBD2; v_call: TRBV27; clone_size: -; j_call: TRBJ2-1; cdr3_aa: CASSWTSGSFYNEQFF; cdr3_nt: TGTGCCAGCAGTTGGACTAGCGGGAGCTTCTACAATGAGCAGTTCTTC
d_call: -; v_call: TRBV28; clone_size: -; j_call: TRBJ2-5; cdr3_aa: CASSFGGSQETQYF; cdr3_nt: TGTGCCAGCAGTTTTGGGGGCTCTCAAGAGACCCAGTACTTC
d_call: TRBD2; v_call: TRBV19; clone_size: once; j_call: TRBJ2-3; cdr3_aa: CASSTGTTEDTQYF; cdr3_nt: TGTGCCAGTAGTACCGGGACTACGGAAGATACGCAGTATTTT
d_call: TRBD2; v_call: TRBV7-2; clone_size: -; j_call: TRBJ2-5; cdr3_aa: CASSSGGSGSKTQYF; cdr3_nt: TGTGCCAGCAGCTCAGGGGGTAGCGGGAGTAAGACCCAGTACTTC
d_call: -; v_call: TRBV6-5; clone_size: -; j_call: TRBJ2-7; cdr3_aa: CASTSRYSYEQYF; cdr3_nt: TGTGCCAGCACTAGCAGATACTCCTACGAGCAGTACTTC
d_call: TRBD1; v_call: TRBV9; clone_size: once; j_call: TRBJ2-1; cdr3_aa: CASSVPGGAPGEQFF; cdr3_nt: TGTGCCAGCAGCGTCCCAGGGGGCGCCCCGGGGGAGCAGTTCTTC
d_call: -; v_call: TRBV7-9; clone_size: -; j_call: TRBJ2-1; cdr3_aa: CSSSLGGTSSYNEQFF; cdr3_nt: TGTTCCAGCAGCTTGGGGGGAACAAGCTCCTACAATGAGCAGTTCTTC
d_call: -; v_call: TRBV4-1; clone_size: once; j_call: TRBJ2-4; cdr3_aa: CASSQVPQRGNIQYF; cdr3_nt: TGCGCCAGCAGCCAAGTCCCACAGAGGGGGAACATTCAGTACTTC
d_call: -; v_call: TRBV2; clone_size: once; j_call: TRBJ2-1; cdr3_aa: CACVQEGYNEQFF; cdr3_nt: TGTGCCTGCGTTCAGGAGGGTTACAATGAGCAGTTCTTC
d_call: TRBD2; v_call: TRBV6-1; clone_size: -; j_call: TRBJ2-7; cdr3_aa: CASRGGSEQYF; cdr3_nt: TGTGCCAGCAGGGGCGGGAGCGAGCAGTACTTC
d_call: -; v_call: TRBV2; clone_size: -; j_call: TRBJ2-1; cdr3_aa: CASRGRESSEQFF; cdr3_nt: TGTGCCAGCCGTGGACGGGAGAGCTCTGAGCAGTTCTTC
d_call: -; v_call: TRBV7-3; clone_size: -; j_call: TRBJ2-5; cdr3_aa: CASSTMADQETQYF; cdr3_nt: TGTGCCAGCAGCACAATGGCTGATCAAGAGACCCAGTACTTC
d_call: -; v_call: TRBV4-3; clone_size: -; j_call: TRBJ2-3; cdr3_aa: CASSQEGRPDTQYF; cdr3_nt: TGCGCCAGCAGCCAAGAGGGGCGCCCAGATACGCAGTATTTT
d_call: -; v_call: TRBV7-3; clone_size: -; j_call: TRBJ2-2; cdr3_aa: CASSSTGGTINTGELFF; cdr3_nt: TGTGCCAGCAGCTCCACGGGCGGGACCATTAACACCGGGGAGCTGTTTTTT
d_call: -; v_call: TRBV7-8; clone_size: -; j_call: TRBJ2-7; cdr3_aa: CASSRTTAYEQYF; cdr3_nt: TGTGCCAGCAGTCGTACCACAGCCTACGAGCAGTACTTC
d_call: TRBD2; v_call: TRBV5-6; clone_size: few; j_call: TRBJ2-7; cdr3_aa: CASSRGLAGVGEQYF; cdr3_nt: TGTGCCAGCAGCCGGGGGCTAGCGGGAGTAGGTGAGCAGTACTTC
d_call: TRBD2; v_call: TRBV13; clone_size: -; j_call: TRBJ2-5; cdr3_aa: CASSSARLAGETQYF; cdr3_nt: TGTGCCAGCAGCTCCGCCCGACTAGCGGGAGAGACCCAGTACTTC
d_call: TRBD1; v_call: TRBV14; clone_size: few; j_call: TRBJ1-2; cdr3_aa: CASSQEKDRPRGYTF; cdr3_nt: TGTGCCAGCAGCCAAGAGAAGGACAGGCCCCGAGGCTACACCTTC
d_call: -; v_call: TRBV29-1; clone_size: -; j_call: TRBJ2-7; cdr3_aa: CSVEAEATAYEQYF; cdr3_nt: TGCAGCGTTGAAGCAGAGGCGACAGCCTACGAGCAGTACTTC
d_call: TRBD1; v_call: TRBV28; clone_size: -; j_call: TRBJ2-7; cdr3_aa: CASIKLGTVTYEQYF; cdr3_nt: TGTGCCAGCATAAAGCTCGGGACAGTAACCTACGAGCAGTACTTC
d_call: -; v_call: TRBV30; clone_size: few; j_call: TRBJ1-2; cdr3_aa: CAWSTVSGLGYGYTF; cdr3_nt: TGTGCCTGGAGTACGGTTTCAGGGCTCGGCTATGGCTACACCTTC
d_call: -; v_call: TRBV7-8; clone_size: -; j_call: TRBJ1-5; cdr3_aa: CASSLGNRENQPQHF; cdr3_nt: TGTGCCAGCAGCTTGGGGAACAGGGAGAATCAGCCCCAGCATTTT
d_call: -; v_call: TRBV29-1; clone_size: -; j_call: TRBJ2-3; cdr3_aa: CSAGGADTQYF; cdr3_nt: TGCAGCGCCGGCGGGGCAGATACGCAGTATTTT
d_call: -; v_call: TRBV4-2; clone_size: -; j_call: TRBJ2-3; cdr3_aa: CASSRGEASTDTQYF; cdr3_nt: TGTGCCAGCAGCCGGGGGGAAGCTAGCACAGATACGCAGTATTTT
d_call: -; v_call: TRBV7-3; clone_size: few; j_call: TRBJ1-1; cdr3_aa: CASSPSGMDTEAFF; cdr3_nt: TGTGCCAGCAGCCCCTCGGGGATGGACACTGAAGCTTTCTTT
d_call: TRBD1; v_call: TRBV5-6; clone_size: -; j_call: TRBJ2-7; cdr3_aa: CASSTRVTKWDRAYEQYF; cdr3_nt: TGTGCCAGCAGCACCCGGGTCACTAAATGGGACAGGGCCTACGAGCAGTACTTC
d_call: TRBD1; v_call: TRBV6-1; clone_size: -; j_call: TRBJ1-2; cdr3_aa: CASTDRGGRGYTF; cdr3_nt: TGTGCCAGTACGGACAGGGGAGGTCGCGGCTACACCTTC
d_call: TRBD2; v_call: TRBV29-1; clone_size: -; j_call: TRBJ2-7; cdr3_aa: CSVVETSGYANYEQYF; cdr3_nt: TGCAGCGTTGTGGAGACTAGCGGGTACGCAAACTACGAGCAGTACTTC
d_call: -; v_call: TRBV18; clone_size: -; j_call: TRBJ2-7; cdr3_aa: CASSPAGGPYEQYF; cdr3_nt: TGTGCCAGCTCACCGGCAGGCGGGCCGTACGAGCAGTACTTC